This is a list of T cell receptor beta chains from one sample in a study of PD-1 blockade in classical Hodgkin lymphoma. Produced via immunoSEQ multiplex PCR; TCRdb's table is partial and in-frame only. The sample contains over 50,000 clones, around 73% of which appear only once. The material was peripheral blood mononuclear cells (PBMCs), obtained before the second cycle of nivolumab. The receptor source for this set is a human donor with classical Hodgkin lymphoma. Both conserved end residues are part of each CDR3. A D gene is named only where the DNA matches it firmly. Size tells how often a clone was seen (once, few, many) or the class of an expanded clone, and some rows leave it out.

few | TRBJ1-3 | . | TRBV6-5 | CASSPGTISGNTIYF | TGTGCCAGCAGCCCCGGGACTATCTCTGGAAACACCATATATTTT
. | TRBJ1-3 | . | TRBV4-3 | CASSQDHKGNTIYF | TGCGCCAGCAGCCAAGATCATAAGGGAAACACCATATATTTT
. | TRBJ1-5 | TRBD1 | TRBV6-1 | CASSEAGTEGLRPQHF | TGTGCCAGCAGTGAAGCGGGGACAGAGGGCCTTCGGCCCCAGCATTTT
. | TRBJ1-5 | . | TRBV19 | CASSMWQVSNQPQHF | TGTGCCAGTAGTATGTGGCAGGTCAGCAATCAGCCCCAGCATTTT
. | TRBJ2-7 | . | TRBV28 | CASSPPGSSYEQYF | TGTGCCAGCAGCCCTCCCGGGAGCTCCTACGAGCAGTACTTC
. | TRBJ2-7 | . | TRBV27 | CASSLKRSYEQYF | TGTGCCAGCAGTTTGAAAAGATCCTACGAGCAGTACTTC
few | TRBJ2-4 | TRBD1 | TRBV30 | CAWGTGLGENIQYF | TGTGCCTGGGGGACAGGGCTGGGGGAAAACATTCAGTACTTC
. | TRBJ2-1 | . | TRBV6-5 | CASSWGGDYNEQFF | TGTGCCAGCAGTTGGGGCGGGGATTACAATGAGCAGTTCTTC
. | TRBJ2-7 | . | TRBV30 | CAWSATGDQYF | TGTGCCTGGAGTGCGACGGGCGACCAGTACTTC
. | TRBJ1-5 | TRBD1 | TRBV5-5 | CASSWDRSNQPQHF | TGTGCCAGCAGCTGGGACAGAAGCAATCAGCCCCAGCATTTT
. | TRBJ2-1 | TRBD2 | TRBV28 | CASSLWGGSADEQFF | TGTGCCAGCAGTTTATGGGGAGGGAGTGCGGATGAGCAGTTCTTC
. | TRBJ1-2 | . | TRBV6-5 | CASSYGLDYGYTF | TGTGCCAGCAGTTACGGCCTGGACTATGGCTACACCTTC
. | TRBJ2-3 | TRBD2 | TRBV7-7 | CASSLGLAGGDTQYF | TGTGCTAGCAGCTTGGGACTAGCGGGAGGGGATACGCAGTATTTT
. | TRBJ1-5 | . | TRBV7-3 | CASSLVLQPQHF | TGTGCCAGCAGCTTAGTACTTCAGCCCCAGCATTTT
. | TRBJ2-3 | . | TRBV5-1 | CASSLRGLDTDTQYF | TGCGCCAGCAGCCTCCGAGGCCTAGACACAGATACGCAGTATTTT
few | TRBJ1-1 | . | TRBV7-8 | CASSLLYTEAFF | TGTGCCAGCAGCCTCCTCTACACTGAAGCTTTCTTT
. | TRBJ1-1 | . | TRBV14 | CASREGVLSTEAFF | TGTGCCAGCAGAGAAGGGGTTTTGAGCACTGAAGCTTTCTTT
. | TRBJ2-2 | . | TRBV12-5 | CASGLVLDSLDRGAVF | TGTGCTAGTGGTTTGGTACTGGACAGTCTTGACCGGGGAGCTGTTTTT
many | TRBJ2-5 | TRBD1 | TRBV10-2 | CASRRQGVRQETQYF | TGCGCCAGCAGGAGACAGGGGGTACGCCAAGAGACCCAGTACTTC
. | TRBJ2-5 | TRBD1 | TRBV5-5 | CASHRGGQGQETQYF | TGTGCCAGTCACCGTGGGGGACAGGGACAAGAGACCCAGTACTTC
few | TRBJ1-4 | . | TRBV5-1 | CASSLVGGHMTNEKLFF | TGCGCCAGCAGCTTGGTGGGAGGGCACATGACTAATGAAAAACTGTTTTTT
. | TRBJ2-1 | TRBD2 | TRBV6-5 | CASSLAGGTYNEQFF | TGTGCCAGCAGTTTAGCGGGAGGAACCTACAATGAGCAGTTCTTC
. | TRBJ1-2 | . | TRBV4-1 | CASSPFGPHGYTF | TGCGCCAGCAGCCCCTTTGGTCCGCATGGCTACACCTTC
once | TRBJ2-7 | TRBD2 | TRBV7-2 | CASSLLLAGNYEQYF | TGTGCCAGCAGCTTACTCCTAGCGGGGAACTACGAGCAGTACTTC
. | TRBJ1-2 | TRBD1 | TRBV19 | CATGDRAGDGYTF | TGTGCCACTGGAGACAGGGCGGGAGATGGCTACACCTTC
. | TRBJ1-4 | . | TRBV30 | CAWSVPEVWEKLFF | TGTGCCTGGAGTGTGCCAGAGGTGTGGGAAAAACTGTTTTTT
. | TRBJ1-2 | . | TRBV28 | CASSWTPPMGDTF | TGTGCCAGCAGTTGGACGCCACCTATGGGGGACACCTTC
few | TRBJ1-1 | . | TRBV30 | CAWSSQNTEAFF | TGTGCCTGGAGTTCCCAGAACACTGAAGCTTTCTTT
. | TRBJ2-7 | TRBD2 | TRBV6-6 | CASSRTRDYEQYF | TGTGCCAGCAGCCGGACTAGGGACTACGAGCAGTACTTC
. | TRBJ1-3 | . | TRBV9 | CASSVGSSGNTIYF | TGTGCCAGCAGCGTTGGCAGCTCTGGAAACACCATATATTTT
. | TRBJ1-1 | . | TRBV28 | CASSLSGALTEAFF | TGTGCCAGCAGTTTATCAGGGGCGCTTACTGAAGCTTTCTTT
few | TRBJ1-2 | TRBD1 | TRBV25-1 | CASSSDRELYGYTF | TGTGCCAGCAGTTCGGACAGGGAGTTGTATGGCTACACCTTC
. | TRBJ1-2 | TRBD1 | TRBV11-2 | CASSPTTGRASNYGYTF | TGTGCCAGCAGCCCTACGACAGGGAGAGCATCTAACTATGGCTACACCTTC
. | TRBJ2-1 | TRBD1 | TRBV27 | CASRRGLVQFF | TGTGCCAGCAGGAGGGGGCTTGTGCAGTTCTTC
. | TRBJ2-2 | TRBD2 | TRBV19 | CASSTRLAGALTGELFF | TGTGCCAGTAGTACACGACTAGCGGGAGCCCTCACCGGGGAGCTGTTTTTT
. | TRBJ1-2 | . | TRBV7-9 | CASIGGNSPGYTF | TGTGCCAGCATTGGCGGTAATTCCCCCGGCTACACCTTC
. | TRBJ2-7 | TRBD1 | TRBV18 | CASSPFYPGGMDEQYF | TGTGCCAGCTCACCATTTTATCCAGGGGGCATGGACGAGCAGTACTTC
. | TRBJ2-7 | TRBD1 | TRBV7-2 | CASSASTGGYEQYF | TGTGCCAGCAGCGCGTCGACAGGGGGCTACGAGCAGTACTTC
. | TRBJ2-1 | . | TRBV5-8 | CASSLAPGAYNEQFF | TGTGCCAGCAGCTTGGCCCCAGGGGCCTACAATGAGCAGTTCTTC
. | TRBJ2-7 | . | TRBV7-2 | CASSSNRAAYEQYF | TGTGCCAGCAGCTCGAACAGGGCTGCCTACGAGCAGTACTTC
. | TRBJ2-7 | TRBD2 | TRBV19 | CASSVGLAGGPDYF | TGTGCCAGTAGTGTGGGACTAGCGGGAGGGCCAGACTACTTC
. | TRBJ2-7 | TRBD1 | TRBV4-1 | CASSHDRGPYEQYF | TGCGCCAGCAGCCATGACAGGGGGCCTTACGAGCAGTACTTC
few | TRBJ2-1 | TRBD2 | TRBV6-4 | CASSEGRGGRAAVDEQFF | TGTGCCAGCAGTGAGGGAAGGGGCGGGAGGGCCGCGGTGGATGAGCAGTTCTTC
. | TRBJ2-7 | . | TRBV25-1 | CASRSRGTYYEQYF | TGTGCCAGCAGGTCGCGGGGGACATACTACGAGCAGTACTTC
medium-sized | TRBJ2-1 | . | TRBV29-1 | CSVGRGTEQFF | TGCAGCGTTGGCAGGGGTACTGAGCAGTTCTTC
. | TRBJ2-7 | . | TRBV29-1 | CSFMGAYEQYF | TGCAGCTTCATGGGGGCTTACGAGCAGTACTTC
. | TRBJ2-7 | . | TRBV6-5 | CASSDRQKSYEQYF | TGTGCCAGCAGTGACCGACAGAAATCCTACGAGCAGTACTTC
. | TRBJ2-7 | . | TRBV28 | CASSLSVEQYF | TGTGCCAGCAGTTTAAGTGTCGAGCAGTACTTC
few | TRBJ2-2 | . | TRBV5-1 | CASSLAATGELFF | TGCGCCAGCAGCTTAGCGGCCACCGGGGAGCTGTTTTTT
. | TRBJ1-5 | . | TRBV19 | CAGGALPNQPQHF | TGTGCGGGGGGAGCACTCCCAAATCAGCCCCAGCATTTT
once | TRBJ1-1 | . | TRBV6-5 | CASSPGLNTEAFF | TGTGCCAGCAGCCCCGGGTTGAACACTGAAGCTTTCTTT